Sequencing of this TCR beta chain was carried out in a study of blood T cell repertoires in COVID-19. Looking at the study overall: Italy, Spain and the United States were the sources of the convalescent and acute COVID-19 samples.

Generated by immunoSEQ multiplex PCR, the TCRdb table keeps only in-frame clones and is missing some. The sample has more than 120,000 clones, around 84% seen once. The J segment lost 6 bases and the V segment lost 6 bases, leaving 9 bases of the junction unmatched. Germline-derived CDR1 and CDR2 are KGHSH and LQKENI. The CDR3 runs 14 residues. Material for sequencing was peripheral blood. The chain joins TRBV18 to TRBJ1-2; 8 bases line up with TRBD1. The sequence derives from a human donor with acute or convalescent COVID-19. The donor label of this sample is uncertain. CDR3 in DNA: TGTGCCAGCTCTCGGGACAGGCATGGGGATGGCTACACCTTC. It translates to CASSRDRHGDGYTF.